This T cell receptor (beta chain) was sequenced in a study of shared clonotypes between healthy human individuals. Positively selected for CCR7, the CD45RO-negative cells used as naive CD8 cells excluded terminally differentiated effector memory CD45RA+ cells. The table came from immunoSEQ multiplex PCR; TCRdb's copy has only in-frame clones and leaves some out. The sample shows millions of clones, about 94% of them seen only once. V was clipped by 4 bases and J by 6 bases, with 24 bases between them. Germline V gene sequence: CDR1 MGHDK, CDR2 SYGVNS. CDR3 length equals 17 residues. The V and J genes are TRBV25-1 and TRBJ1-2; a weak D match, TRBD1 (5 bases). Sequences were obtained from naive CD8+ T cells sorted from blood. This clonotype originated in a man aged 18-30 years in good health. The CDR3 sequence is CASSGRDPRARGDGYTF. CDR3 DNA sequence: TGTGCCAGCAGTGGAAGGGACCCTCGGGCTCGGGGGGATGGCTACACCTTC.